This T cell receptor (beta chain) was observed in a study of cytomegalovirus exposure and HLA in healthy donors. To note about this clone: Antigen specificity is unknown.

Study-level points and caveats: In presence/absence analyses, roughly uniform sequencing depth across donors was assumed.

This CDR3 is 15 amino acids long. V was pared by 0 bases and J by 7 bases, with 6 bases of the junction left unmatched. Germline V CDR1 and CDR2: SGHAT, FQNNGV. PCR was performed using 60 Vbeta and 13 Jbeta primers. The repertoire was sequenced with immunoSEQ multiplex PCR; TCRdb's copy has only in-frame clones and lacks some. Of 200,000 or so clones listed, approximately 82% are singletons. The V call is TRBV11-2, the J call TRBJ2-1; TRBD1 agrees at 7 bases. Sequencing input: PBMCs. This sequence originates from a woman aged 18-29 years in good health and CMV-seropositive. CDR3 loop: CASSLDRGQQNEQFF. Here the CDR3 DNA reads TGTGCCAGCAGCTTAGATCGGGGACAGCAAAATGAGCAGTTCTTC.